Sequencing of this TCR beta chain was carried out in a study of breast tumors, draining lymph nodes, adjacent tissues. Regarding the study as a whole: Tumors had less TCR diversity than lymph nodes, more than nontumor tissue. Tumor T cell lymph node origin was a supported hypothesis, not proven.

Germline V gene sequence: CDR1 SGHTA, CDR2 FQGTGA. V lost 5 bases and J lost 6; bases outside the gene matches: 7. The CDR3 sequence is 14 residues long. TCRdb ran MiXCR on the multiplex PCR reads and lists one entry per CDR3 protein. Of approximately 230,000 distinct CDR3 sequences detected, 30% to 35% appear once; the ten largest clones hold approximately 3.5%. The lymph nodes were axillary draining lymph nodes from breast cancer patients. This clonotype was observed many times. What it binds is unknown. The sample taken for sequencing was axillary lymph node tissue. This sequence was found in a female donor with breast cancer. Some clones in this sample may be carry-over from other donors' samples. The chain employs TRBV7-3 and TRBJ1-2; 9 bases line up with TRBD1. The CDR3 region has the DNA TGTGCCAGCAGCGCGAACACAGGGGGCGATGGCTACACCTTC. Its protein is CASSANTGGDGYTF.